The source of this T cell receptor beta chain is a study of identical twins. In this sample, this clonotype turned up a few times. Every sampled donor was Caucasian and healthy. Germline assignment: CDR1 MGHRA and CDR2 YSYEKL. Trimming removed 1 base at V and 9 bases at J, with 12 bases between. There are 13 residues in the CDR3. One entry per CDR3 protein results from TCRdb running MiXCR on the 5' RACE reads. Of hundreds of thousands of distinct CDR3 sequences listed, about 7% were seen once; the top ten hold roughly 3.6%. The same data also contributed to another study, on yellow fever vaccine responses in identical twins. That study adds: It has been reported that, in twins, the vaccine T cell response seemed partly convergent and partly personalized.

The rearrangement uses TRBV4-1 and TRBJ2-5; D ambiguous. This TCR came from a woman between 18 and 29 years old in good health. The sample was memory (CD45RO+) T cells sorted from blood. CDR3 in amino acids: CASSQVPLTSQYF. CDR3 nucleotide sequence: TGCGCCAGCAGCCAAGTCCCCCTTACGTCCCAGTACTTC.